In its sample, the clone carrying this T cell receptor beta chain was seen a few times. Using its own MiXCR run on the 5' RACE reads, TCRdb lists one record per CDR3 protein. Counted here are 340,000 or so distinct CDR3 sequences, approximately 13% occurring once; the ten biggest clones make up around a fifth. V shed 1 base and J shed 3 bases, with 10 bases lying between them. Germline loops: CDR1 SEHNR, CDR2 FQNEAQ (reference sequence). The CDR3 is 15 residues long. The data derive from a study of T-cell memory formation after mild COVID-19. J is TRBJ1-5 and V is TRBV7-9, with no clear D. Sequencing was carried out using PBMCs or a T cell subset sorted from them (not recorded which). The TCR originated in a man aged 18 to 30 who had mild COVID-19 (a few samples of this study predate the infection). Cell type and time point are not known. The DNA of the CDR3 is TGTGCCAGCAGCTTAGACGCTACCTCCAATCAGCCCCAGCATTTT. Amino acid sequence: CASSLDATSNQPQHF. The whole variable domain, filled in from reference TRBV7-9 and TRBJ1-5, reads DTGVSQNPRHKITKRGQNVTFRCDPISEHNRLYWYRQTLGQGPEFLTYFQNEAQLEKSRLLSDRFSAERPKGSFSTLEIQRTEQGDSAMYLCASSLDATSNQPQHFGDGTRLSIL.